Following are 17 T cell receptor beta chains from one sample sequenced in a study of shared clonotypes between healthy human individuals. The assay was immunoSEQ multiplex PCR, and TCRdb's table has in-frame clones only and misses some. Among some 1,400,000 clones listed, 95% to 97% were seen once. Sequencing was carried out using naive CD4+ T cells sorted from blood. Subset noted: CD45RA+ positively selected. These receptor sequences come from a man aged 30 to 39 in good health.

This clone came up many times. Other DNA sequences from this sample encode an identical CDR3 as well. The gene calls are TRBV18 and TRBJ2-3; D remains ambiguous. The CDR3 runs to 13 residues. Trimming stripped 0 bases from V and 0 bases from J, with 1 base between. In germline, CDR1 is KGHSH, CDR2 LQKENI. This CDR3 reads CASSPPSTDTQYF. The CDR3 DNA sequence: TGTGCCAGCTCACCACCGAGCACAGATACGCAGTATTTT.

The chain combines TRBV7-9 with TRBJ1-2; the D gene is possibly TRBD1 (6 bases). The germline gives CDR1 SEHNR, CDR2 FQNEAQ (reference sequence). The CDR3 consists of 14 residues. Trimming stripped 1 base from V and 1 base from J, with 7 bases between. The CDR3 nucleotides read TGTGCCAGCAGCTTAGGGACAGTTAACTATGGCTACACCTTC. Its protein product is CASSLGTVNYGYTF.

A word on this clone: Additional DNA sequences in this sample encode the identical CDR3. The V gene is TRBV5-6, the J gene TRBJ2-5; D call uncertain. Germline assignment: CDR1 SGHDT and CDR2 YYEEEE. This CDR3 spans 12 amino acids. V shed 0 bases and J shed 2 bases, with 2 bases lying between them. The CDR3 DNA follows: TGTGCCAGCAGCTTGGCTCAAGAGACCCAGTACTTC. Translated: CASSLAQETQYF.

The gene calls are TRBV14 and TRBJ2-7, with TRBD1 as a possible D gene (5 bases). There are 15 residues in the CDR3. Trimming took 4 bases from V and 2 from J, leaving 15 bases between them. CDR1 is SGHDN and CDR2 is FVKESK in the germline V gene. CDR3 DNA sequence: TGTGCCAGCAGCCCCGGACACCCGCTAGCCTACGAGCAGTACTTC. The encoded protein is CASSPGHPLAYEQYF.

The genes are TRBV7-9 and TRBJ2-7; 10 positions agree with TRBD2. Trimming cost V 1 base and J 5 bases; bases outside gene matches: 2. Germline V gene data show CDR1 as SEHNR and CDR2 as FQNEAQ (reference sequence). This CDR3 is built from 14 residues. The CDR3 sequence: CASSLELAGNEQYF. CDR3 DNA: TGTGCCAGCAGCTTAGAACTAGCGGGAAACGAGCAGTACTTC.

This rearrangement joins TRBV7-3 to TRBJ1-1; TRBD1 aligns across 11 bases. The CDR3 runs 15 residues. Germline V CDR1 and CDR2: SGHTA, FQGTGA. V was pared by 5 bases and J by 4 bases, with 6 bases of the junction left unmatched. CDR3 protein: CASSRAGTGGTEAFF. DNA for the CDR3: TGTGCCAGCAGCCGAGCCGGGACAGGGGGCACTGAAGCTTTCTTT.

The gene calls are TRBV9 and TRBJ1-3, with 8 bases lining up with TRBD1. The CDR3 runs 15 residues. CDR1 and CDR2 from the germline V gene are SGDLS and YYNGEE. With 4 bases clipped from V and 0 bases from J, the junction kept 3 bases outside the gene matches. The CDR3 spells CASSRDRHSGNTIYF. CDR3 nucleotide sequence: TGTGCCAGCAGCCGGGACAGGCACTCTGGAAACACCATATATTTT.

The V gene is TRBV7-2, the J gene TRBJ2-5; the match to TRBD2 covers 7 bases. The CDR3 has 12 amino acids. The V gene's germline CDR1 is SGHTA and CDR2 FQGNSA. Trimming took 11 bases from V and 1 from J; bases not matched to a gene: 4. The CDR3 protein is CASGGTQETQYF. In DNA form, the CDR3 reads TGTGCCTCCGGGGGGACCCAAGAGACCCAGTACTTC.

The chain carries TRBV6-6 and TRBJ1-5, with no clear D. CDR3 length: 14 amino acids. Germline V gene lookup returns CDR1 MNHNY and CDR2 SVGAGI (reference sequence). Deletions cut 5 bases from V and 0 bases from J, with 8 bases between. The CDR3 nucleotides are TGTGCCAGCAGTCGGGGAGTTAGCAATCAGCCCCAGCATTTT. Amino acid sequence: CASSRGVSNQPQHF.

The DNA for the CDR3 is TGTGCCAGCCAGAGTAGCGGGAGCGCCAACAATGAGCAGTTCTTC. Protein product: CASQSSGSANNEQFF. The chain has TRBV6-5 and TRBJ2-1; 9 bases match TRBD2. After removal of 8 bases from V and 5 bases from J, the junction contained 10 bases not matched to a gene. The CDR3 extends over 15 amino acids. The germline V gene encodes CDR1 MNHEY and CDR2 SVGAGI.

The chain employs TRBV28 and TRBJ2-1, with 9 bases lining up with TRBD2. V lost 6 bases, J lost 4 bases, and 7 bases stayed unmatched. The CDR3 totals 15 residues. Germline V lookup: CDR1 MDHEN, CDR2 SYDVKM. As DNA, the CDR3 is TGTGCCAGCAGCCTTCTAGCGGGATATTACAATGAGCAGTTCTTC. This translates into CASSLLAGYYNEQFF.

This clone was detected only once. Other DNA sequences in the sample encode the same CDR3. The chain recombines TRBV7-3 with TRBJ2-7; tentatively, D is TRBD1 or TRBD2 (5 bases each). With 4 bases removed from V and 4 bases from J, the gap between germline ends came to 11 bases. The CDR3 loop spans 13 amino acids. Germline V gene lookup returns CDR1 SGHTA and CDR2 FQGTGA. The CDR3 region has the DNA TGTGCCAGCAGCTCGGGACCGCCATACGAGCAGTACTTC. The encoded protein is CASSSGPPYEQYF.

The chain couples TRBV7-7 to TRBJ2-3; the match to TRBD2 covers 14 bases. Germline V gene sequence: CDR1 SSHAT, CDR2 FNYEAQ (reference sequence). The CDR3 spans 16 residues. The ends lost 1 base at V and 4 bases at J; junction bases unmatched: 1. The CDR3 DNA follows: TGTGCCAGCAGCTTAGGACTAGCGGGAGGGCCAGATACGCAGTATTTT. Translation gives CASSLGLAGGPDTQYF.

This clone has only one observation. The V call is TRBV10-3, the J call TRBJ2-1; the match to TRBD1 covers 7 bases. The V gene's germline CDR1 is ENHRY and CDR2 SYGVKD. Losses at the gene ends were 3 bases for V and 8 bases for J; bases not matched to a gene: 4. The CDR3 has 13 residues. Written as DNA, the CDR3 is TGTGCCATCAGTGAAGGAACAGGGGATGAGCAGTTCTTC. Translating it yields CAISEGTGDEQFF.

The CDR3 sequence: CASSPPKAETANEQFF. Written as DNA, the CDR3 is TGTGCCAGCAGCCCACCGAAAGCGGAGACCGCAAATGAGCAGTTCTTC. This rearrangement joins TRBV7-9 to TRBJ2-1; perhaps TRBD2 as D (5 bases). This CDR3 is 16 amino acids long. Trimming took off 5 bases at V and 7 bases at J, with 21 bases between the two ends. CDR1 is SEHNR, CDR2 FQNEAQ, per germline (reference sequence). The variable domain in full, with the rest retrieved from reference TRBV7-9 and TRBJ2-1, is DTGVSQNPRHKITKRGQNVTFRCDPISEHNRLYWYRQTLGQGPEFLTYFQNEAQLEKSRLLSDRFSAERPKGSFSTLEIQRTEQGDSAMYLCASSPPKAETANEQFFGPGTRLTVL.

The CDR3 sequence is CASSLFDRGKNTGELFF. For the CDR3, the DNA is TGTGCCAGCAGTTTATTCGACAGGGGAAAGAACACCGGGGAGCTGTTTTTT. The V gene is TRBV28, the J gene TRBJ2-2, with 8 positions matching TRBD1. The germline V gene encodes CDR1 MDHEN and CDR2 SYDVKM. CDR3 length equals 17 residues. With 1 base clipped from V and 1 base from J, the junction kept 5 bases outside the gene matches.

J is TRBJ1-2 and V is TRBV7-2, with TRBD1 matching over 7 bases. CDR1 and CDR2 (germline): SGHTA, FQGNSA. There are 14 residues in the CDR3. With V trimmed by 1 base and J by 8 bases, 7 bases remained unmatched. CDR3 nucleotides: TGTGCCAGCAGCTTAGGTACAGGGGTCGGCGGCTACACCTTC. This codes for CASSLGTGVGGYTF. The whole variable domain, remainder taken from reference TRBV7-2 and TRBJ1-2, is GAGVSQSPSNKVTEKGKDVELRCDPISGHTALYWYRQSLGQGLEFLIYFQGNSAPDKSGLPSDRFSAERTGGSVSTLTIQRTQQEDSAVYLCASSLGTGVGGYTFGSGTRLTVV.